One sample yielded the 13 T cell receptor beta chains listed below, sequenced in a study of cytomegalovirus exposure and HLA in healthy donors (dated by TCRdb to 2016 to 2017). Library prep was done by the immunoSEQ multiplex PCR assay. For the multiplex PCR, a mixture combining 60 forward primers for TCR Vbeta segments and 13 reverse primers for TCR Jbeta segments was used. Held by TCRdb, this immuneACCESS table contains in-frame sequences only and omits some clones. Under half of the omission traces to an unresolved V gene where checked; the cause of the rest is unknown. The table for this sample lists some 120,000 clones; around 85% of them were counted only once. Roughly 6.7% of the sample lies in the top ten. What was sequenced was PBMCs. The receptors were gathered from a woman in her twenties or thirties in good health and CMV-seropositive.

The V and J genes are TRBV30 and TRBJ2-7, with TRBD2 identical over 8 bases. This CDR3 is built from 13 residues. The V gene end was trimmed by 7 bases and the J gene end by 2 bases; junction bases not matched to a gene: 7. Germline CDR1 and CDR2: GTSNPN and SVGIG (reference sequence). The CDR3 coding sequence is TGTGCCTACTCGGCGGGGGGTCCCTACGAGCAGTACTTC. This codes for CAYSAGGPYEQYF.

The CDR3 region has the DNA TGCGCCAGCAGTTTCGCCGGGACAGTAAACACTGAAGCTTTCTTT. It is translated as CASSFAGTVNTEAFF. The genes are TRBV10-2 and TRBJ1-1, with 7 bases fitting TRBD1. CDR1 is WSHSY and CDR2 is SAAADI in the germline V gene. J lost 2 bases, V lost 5 bases, and 8 bases had no gene match. The CDR3 is 15 residues long.

This rearrangement joins TRBV5-1 to TRBJ2-1; D remains ambiguous. The germline gives CDR1 SGHRS, CDR2 YFSETQ. The CDR3 length is 14 residues. V was trimmed by 5 bases and J by 9 bases, leaving 18 bases between them. CDR3 DNA: TGCGCCAGCAGTACACAAGGCCATAGCTCTGAGCAGTTCTTC. It translates to CASSTQGHSSEQFF.

V is TRBV4-1 and J is TRBJ1-1, with 7 bases aligning to TRBD1. The germline gives CDR1 MGHRA, CDR2 YSYEKL. This CDR3 is built from 17 residues. With 3 bases clipped from V and 1 base from J, the junction kept 11 bases outside the gene matches. CDR3 nucleotide sequence: TGCGCCAGCAGCCAGAGGTATTTAGGACAGGCGAACACTGAAGCTTTCTTT. Translation gives CASSQRYLGQANTEAFF.

The rearrangement uses TRBV19 and TRBJ1-2; D is perhaps TRBD1 (6 bases). The CDR3 is 14 residues long. Per germline, CDR1 LNHDA and CDR2 SQIVND (reference sequence). Trimming stripped 7 bases from V and 2 bases from J, with 14 bases between. The CDR3, as DNA: TGTGCCAGTACCCCATCGGACAGAAACTATGGCTACACCTTC. Its translation: CASTPSDRNYGYTF.

The rearrangement links TRBV18 to TRBJ2-3; 8 nucleotides match TRBD2. Per germline, CDR1 KGHSH and CDR2 LQKENI. V was clipped by 1 base and J by 0 bases; unmatched bases: 6. The CDR3 is 17 amino acids. Here the CDR3 reads CASSPRLSSGSTDTQYF. CDR3 DNA: TGTGCCAGCTCACCACGCTTATCTAGCGGGAGCACAGATACGCAGTATTTT.

This clone came up a few times. The chain joins TRBV18 to TRBJ2-5; no clear D gene. The J call is in doubt because the DNA end fits TRBJ2-7 better. The length of the CDR3 is 12 residues. The germline V gene has CDR1 KGHSH and CDR2 LQKENI. This CDR3 reads CASSPSSSEQYF. The CDR3 coding sequence is TGTGCCAGCTCACCATCTTCTTCCGAGCAGTACTTC.

The J gene is TRBJ1-4, the V gene TRBV30; D gene ambiguous. The CDR3 covers 14 residues. The V end lost 0 bases, the J end lost 7 bases, and 12 bases lay between the germline ends. Germline lookup yields CDR1 GTSNPN and CDR2 SVGIG (reference sequence). The CDR3 loop is CAWSVTSRGEKLFF. In DNA form, the CDR3 reads TGTGCCTGGAGTGTAACGTCCCGGGGTGAAAAACTGTTTTTT.

The rearrangement links TRBV5-1 to TRBJ1-1; D possibly corresponds to TRBD1 (5 bases). The CDR3 is 13 residues long. Germline V lookup: CDR1 SGHRS, CDR2 YFSETQ. The ends were cut back, 4 bases at V and 1 base at J, with 8 bases in the middle. The CDR3 sequence: CASSTTGNTEAFF. The CDR3 bases are TGCGCCAGCAGCACCACAGGGAACACTGAAGCTTTCTTT.

The chain joins TRBV27 to TRBJ1-2, with 7 bases fitting TRBD1. This CDR3 contains 13 residues. J lost 8 bases, V lost 4 bases, and 7 bases had no gene match. The germline CDR1 and CDR2 sequences are MNHEY and SMNVEV (reference sequence). The CDR3: CASSSDRRKGYTF. The CDR3 DNA reads TGTGCCAGCAGTTCGGACAGGAGGAAGGGCTACACCTTC.

V usage is TRBV28 and J usage is TRBJ2-7; the match to TRBD1 covers 7 bases. CDR3 length: 13 residues. J was trimmed by 5 bases and V by 6 bases; bases with no gene match: 7. Germline V gene data show CDR1 as MDHEN and CDR2 as SYDVKM. The CDR3 DNA reads as TGTGCCAGCAGACAGACAGGGCTGGACGAGCAGTACTTC. It specifies CASRQTGLDEQYF.

This sequence joins TRBV30 and TRBJ1-2; D gene ambiguous. Germline CDR1 is GTSNPN and CDR2 is SVGIG (reference sequence). The V end lost 2 bases, the J end lost 7 bases, and 14 bases lay between the germline ends. The CDR3 runs 13 residues. CDR3 sequence reads: CAWSQQAGSGYTF. DNA of the CDR3: TGTGCCTGGAGTCAGCAGGCAGGAAGTGGCTACACCTTC. Combining the CDR3 with reference TRBV30 and TRBJ1-2 gives the whole variable domain SQTIHQWPATLVQPVGSPLSLECTVEGTSNPNLYWYRQAAGRGLQLLFYSVGIGQISSEVPQNLSASRPQDRQFILSSKKLLLSDSGFYLCAWSQQAGSGYTFGSGTRLTVV.

The rearrangement joins TRBV27 to TRBJ1-2; D is unresolved. This CDR3 contains 12 residues. V was clipped by 2 bases and J by 4 bases, with 5 bases between them. Germline V gene lookup returns CDR1 MNHEY and CDR2 SMNVEV (reference sequence). CDR3 in DNA: TGTGCCAGCAGTTTACCCGGCTATGGCTACACCTTC. Encoded protein: CASSLPGYGYTF.